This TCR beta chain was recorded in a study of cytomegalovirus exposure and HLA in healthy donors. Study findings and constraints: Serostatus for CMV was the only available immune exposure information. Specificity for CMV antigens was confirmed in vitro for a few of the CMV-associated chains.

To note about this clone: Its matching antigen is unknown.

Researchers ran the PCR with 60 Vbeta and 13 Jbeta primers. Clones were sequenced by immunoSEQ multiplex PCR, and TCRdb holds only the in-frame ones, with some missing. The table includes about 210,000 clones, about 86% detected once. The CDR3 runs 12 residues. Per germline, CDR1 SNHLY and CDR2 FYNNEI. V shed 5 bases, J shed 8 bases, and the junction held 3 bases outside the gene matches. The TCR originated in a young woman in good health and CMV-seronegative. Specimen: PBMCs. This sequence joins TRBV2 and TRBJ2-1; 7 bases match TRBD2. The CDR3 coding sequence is TGTGCCAGCAGTTGTGGGGGGGATGAGCAGTTCTTC. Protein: CASSCGGDEQFF.